A selection of T cell receptor beta chains follows, all from one sample in a study of cytomegalovirus exposure and HLA in healthy donors. Libraries were prepared by immunoSEQ multiplex PCR; TCRdb keeps only in-frame clonotypes and omits some of them. Of roughly 100,000 clones listed, around 9.1% are singletons. The source material was PBMCs. The receptors come from a man in his forties in good health and CMV-seropositive. The CDR3 runs from the conserved cysteine through the conserved F or W. Each record gives: J gene, clone size, V gene, D gene, CDR3 protein, CDR3 DNA. D genes are given only for firm matches. Where a row states a size, it is once, few, many or the class of an expanded clone; other rows omit it.

>TRBJ2-7|-|TRBV5-1|TRBD1
CASSSGPRDRIKHTWEQYF
TGCGCCAGCAGCTCTGGGCCCCGGGACAGAATAAAACATACGTGGGAGCAGTACTTC
>TRBJ2-7|few|TRBV5-4|TRBD1
CASSLGGTGASYEQYF
TGTGCCAGCAGCTTGGGGGGGACAGGGGCCTCCTACGAGCAATACTTC
>TRBJ2-1|-|TRBV28|-
CASSSSGGQPYNEQFF
-
>TRBJ2-1|-|TRBV19|TRBD2
CASSGQTSGSNEQFF
TGTGCCAGTAGTGGTCAGACTAGCGGGAGCAATGAGCAGTTCTTC
>TRBJ2-2|-|TRBV6-5|TRBD1
CASSMTGAGTGELFF
TGTGCCAGCAGTATGACAGGGGCAGGGACCGGGGAGCTGTTTTTT
>TRBJ1-3|few|TRBV9|TRBD1
CASSSSPDRGGNTIYF
TGTGCCAGCAGCTCGAGCCCGGACAGGGGAGGAAACACCATATATTTT
>TRBJ2-1|few|TRBV29-1|TRBD2
CSVDPGTSGNEQFF
TGCAGCGTTGATCCTGGGACTAGCGGCAATGAGCAGTTCTTC
>TRBJ1-1|few|TRBV19|-
CASRTEGTEAFF
TGTGCCAGTAGGACTGAGGGCACTGAAGCTTTCTTT
>TRBJ2-7|few|TRBV6-5|TRBD2
CASSYQGTSGPYEQYF
TGTGCCAGCAGTTACCAAGGGACTAGCGGGCCTTACGAGCAGTACTTC
>TRBJ1-5|-|TRBV15|TRBD1
CATSPGQLAAQPQHF
TGTGCCACCAGCCCGGGACAGTTAGCGGCACAGCCCCAGCATTTT
>TRBJ1-2|-|TRBV25-1|-
CASSETGSYGYTF
TGTGCCAGCAGTGAAACGGGGAGCTATGGCTACACCTTC
>TRBJ2-2|-|TRBV5-4|-
CASSLAPTVTGELFF
TGTGCCAGCAGCTTGGCCCCTACTGTCACCGGGGAGCTGTTTTTT
>TRBJ1-3|few|TRBV20-1|-
CSARGQNTIYF
TGCAGTGCTAGGGGACAAAACACCATATATTTT
>TRBJ2-3|few|TRBV30|TRBD2
CAWRDGRTSTDTQYF
TGTGCCTGGAGGGACGGGAGGACTAGCACAGATACGCAGTATTTT
>TRBJ2-2|-|TRBV18|TRBD2
CASSPPSSGNTGELFF
TGTGCCAGCTCACCACCCTCTAGCGGGAACACCGGGGAGCTGTTTTTT
>TRBJ2-7|-|TRBV5-1|-
CASSLTQGYEQYF
TGCGCCAGCAGCCTAACACAGGGCTACGAGCAGTACTTC
>TRBJ2-3|few|TRBV10-3|TRBD2
CAISESGLVGDTQYF
TGTGCCATCAGTGAGTCGGGACTAGTGGGTGATACGCAGTATTTT
>TRBJ2-5|many|TRBV2|-
CASRPGQGETQYF
TGTGCCAGCAGGCCCGGACAAGGAGAGACCCAGTACTTC
>TRBJ2-1|-|TRBV28|TRBD2
CACLPPSGSYEQFF
TGTGCCTGCCTGCCGCCTAGCGGGAGTTATGAGCAGTTCTTC
>TRBJ2-7|-|TRBV7-9|-
CASSLGTEYEQYF
TGTGCCAGCAGCTTAGGGACTGAGTACGAGCAGTACTTC
>TRBJ2-4|-|TRBV7-2|TRBD1
CASSLEVGTGKNIQYF
TGTGCCAGCAGCTTAGAAGTAGGGACAGGGAAAAACATTCAGTACTTC
>TRBJ1-3|-|TRBV28|-
CASSVPGQPTGNTIYF
TGTGCCAGCAGTGTCCCCGGACAGCCGACTGGAAACACCATATATTTT
>TRBJ2-3|-|TRBV9|TRBD2
CASSRLAGGTDTQYF
TGTGCCAGCAGCCGTCTAGCGGGAGGAACAGATACGCAGTATTTT
>TRBJ2-1|few|TRBV7-9|TRBD2
CASSLIAGGTHEQFF
TGTGCCAGCAGCTTAATTGCGGGGGGCACCCATGAGCAGTTCTTC
>TRBJ1-2|-|TRBV7-9|TRBD1
CASSLGTGIRGYTF
TGTGCCAGCAGCTTAGGGACAGGGATCCGTGGCTACACCTTC
>TRBJ1-6|few|TRBV10-3|TRBD1
CAIRDRNSPLHF
TGTGCCATCCGGGACAGGAATTCACCCCTCCACTTT